This T cell receptor beta chain is drawn from a study of T cell clonotyping in hematopoietic cell transplantation. Study results and limitations: Recipient TCR diversity dropped after transplant; expanded clonotypes rose from day 30 to 180. No sorting was done, leaving CD4 and CD8 contributions mixed. At the given depth, recipient repertoires were over 95% de novo clonotypes. Broader posttransplant TCR repertoire diversity was predicted by graft donor and pretransplant recipient Inverse Simpson Index values.

CDR1 is MDHEN and CDR2 is SYDVKM in the germline V gene. The V and J ends lost 5 bases and 4 bases respectively, with 11 bases between them. There are 13 residues in the CDR3. About this clone itself: The target antigen is unknown.

Only in-frame clones appear in the TCRdb table, and some are missing; sequencing was by immunoSEQ multiplex PCR. Found here are approximately 16,000 clones, roughly 88% of them singletons; the top ten hold approximately 4%. Sample: peripheral blood mononuclear cells. The chain carries TRBV28 and TRBJ1-2, with D perhaps matching TRBD1 (6 bases). The sequence derives from a woman aged 40-49 years in good health. Some clones in this sample may be carry-over from other donors' samples. The CDR3 bases are TGTGCCAGCAGTACCCGAGGGGGCTATGGCTACACCTTC. Its protein is CASSTRGGYGYTF.